This T cell receptor beta chain stems from a study of T cells in localized non-small cell lung cancer. General observations from the study: Peak T cell clonality was found in uninvolved adjacent lung, exceeding tumor. Sequencing involved a lone tumor region, leaving heterogeneity possible.

Assay: immunoSEQ multiplex PCR; the TCRdb copy retains only in-frame clones and omits some. The sample lists 1,500 to 2,000 clones, 20% to 25% seen once, with roughly 15% in the top ten. The CDR3 has 14 amino acids. Germline V lookup: CDR1 SGHNT, CDR2 YENEEA. The ends lost 5 bases at V and 5 bases at J; junction bases unmatched: 7. The table lists this clone with a few counts. What it binds is not known. The chain uses TRBV11-3 and TRBJ1-2; 8 nucleotides line up with TRBD1. This TCR derives from a male donor aged 60 or older with stage II lung adenocarcinoma. This material consisted of lung tumor tissue, taken before any cancer treatment. In nucleotides, the CDR3 is TGTGCCAGCAGCCTCTGGACAGGGCGGTATGGCTACACCTTC. It yields the protein CASSLWTGRYGYTF.